This T cell receptor beta chain was recorded in a study of cytomegalovirus exposure and HLA in healthy donors. This CDR3 is 16 amino acids long. Losses at the gene ends were 4 bases for V and 5 bases for J; bases not matched to a gene: 10. Germline loops: CDR1 SGHRS, CDR2 YFSETQ. PCR used 60 Vbeta primers and 13 Jbeta primers. Profiled with immunoSEQ multiplex PCR; TCRdb holds only in-frame clones, not every one. The sample includes 200,000 or so clones, 80% to 85% of them seen just once. The chain carries TRBV5-1 and TRBJ2-1; TRBD2 aligns across 9 bases. The sequence came from a boy younger than 18 in good health and CMV-seronegative. Sample: PBMCs. CDR3: CASSLAGLAGHNEQFF. CDR3 nucleotides: TGCGCCAGCAGCCTTGCTGGGCTAGCGGGACACAATGAGCAGTTCTTC.